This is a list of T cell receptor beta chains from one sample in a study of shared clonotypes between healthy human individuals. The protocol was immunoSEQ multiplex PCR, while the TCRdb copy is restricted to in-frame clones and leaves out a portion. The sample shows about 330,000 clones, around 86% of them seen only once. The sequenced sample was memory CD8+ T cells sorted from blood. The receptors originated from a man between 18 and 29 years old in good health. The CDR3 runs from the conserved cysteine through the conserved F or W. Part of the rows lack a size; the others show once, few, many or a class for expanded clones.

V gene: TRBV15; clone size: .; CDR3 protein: CATAIGLAPDTQYF
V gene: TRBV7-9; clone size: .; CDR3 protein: CASSSPRLGTTNEKLFF
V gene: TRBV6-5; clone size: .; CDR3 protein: CASSYLAGANYGYTF
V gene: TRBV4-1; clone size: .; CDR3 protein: CASSLETGTYNEQFF
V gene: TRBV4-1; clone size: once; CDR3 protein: CASSRGGAGVSYEQYF
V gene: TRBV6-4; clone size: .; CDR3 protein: CASSDSSGGADTQYF
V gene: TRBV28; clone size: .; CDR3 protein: CASSLHASDYEQYF
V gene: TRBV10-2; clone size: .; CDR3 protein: CASSDLETSGRALHEQYF
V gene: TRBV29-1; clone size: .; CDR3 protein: CSVEDQGSISDTQYF
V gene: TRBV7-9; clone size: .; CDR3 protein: CASSPPMVKGAAGANVLTF
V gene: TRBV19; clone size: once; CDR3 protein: CASSEGYEQYF
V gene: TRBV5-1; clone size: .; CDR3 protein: CASSRSFQSSYEQYF
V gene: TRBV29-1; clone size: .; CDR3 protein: CSVVLGTVSNEQFF
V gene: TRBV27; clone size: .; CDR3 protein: CASSSKTPLAGGSYEQYF
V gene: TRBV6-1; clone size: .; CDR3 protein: CASSELWGLGTEAFF
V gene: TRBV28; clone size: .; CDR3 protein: CASSPIQYEQYF
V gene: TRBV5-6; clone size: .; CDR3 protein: CASSFSETQYF
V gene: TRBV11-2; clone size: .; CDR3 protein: CASSMTGADTQYF
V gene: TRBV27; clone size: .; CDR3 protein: CASSLGPGQGLHGYTF
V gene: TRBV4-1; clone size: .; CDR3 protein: CASSQEDLGQGAGNTIYF
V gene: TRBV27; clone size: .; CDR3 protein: CASSPGTGTDYGYTF
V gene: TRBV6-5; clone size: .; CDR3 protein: CASRYGVGNEQFF
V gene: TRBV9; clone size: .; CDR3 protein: CASSVSGTSGVNEQFF
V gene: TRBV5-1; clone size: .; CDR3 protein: CASRPGYTFYNEQFF
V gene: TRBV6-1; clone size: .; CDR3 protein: CASSEFHDASGFYEQYF
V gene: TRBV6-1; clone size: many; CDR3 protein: CASSTGWGNQPQHF
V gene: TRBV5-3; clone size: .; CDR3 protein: CARSFFNGHSNQPQHF
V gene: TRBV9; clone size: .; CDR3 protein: CASSVAGTDNQPQHF
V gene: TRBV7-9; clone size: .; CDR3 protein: CASSLLSVEGTEAFF
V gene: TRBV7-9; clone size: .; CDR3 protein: CASSGPSGNSYNEQFF
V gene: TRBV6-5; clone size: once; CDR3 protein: CASRPGTFSTDTQYF
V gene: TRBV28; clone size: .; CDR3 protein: CASRPNAGSNEKLFF
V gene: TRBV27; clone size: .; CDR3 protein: CASGYQDRGPDGYTF
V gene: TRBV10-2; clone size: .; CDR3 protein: CASRVLAEQFF
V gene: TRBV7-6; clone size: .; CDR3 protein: CASSLALMTGEFQETQYF
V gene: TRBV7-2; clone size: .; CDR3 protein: CASSLVIEGWETQYF
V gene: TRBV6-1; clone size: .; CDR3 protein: CASRAGTQRGYEQYF
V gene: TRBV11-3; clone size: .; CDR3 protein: CASSFGDDSTDTQYF
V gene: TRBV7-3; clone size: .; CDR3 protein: CASSLSSYNEQFF
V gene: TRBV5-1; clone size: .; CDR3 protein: CASSLAGADEQFF
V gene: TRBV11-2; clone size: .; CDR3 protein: CASSLGGMSTDTQYF
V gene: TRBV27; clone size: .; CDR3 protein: CASSFYGTGLEAFF
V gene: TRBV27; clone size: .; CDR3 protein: CASNPSGSYNSPLHF
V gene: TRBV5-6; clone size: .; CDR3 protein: CASSQDSDRPNEKLFF
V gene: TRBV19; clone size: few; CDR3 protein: CASSSGTASTDTQYF
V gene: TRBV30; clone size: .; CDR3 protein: CAWSVLSNTEAFF
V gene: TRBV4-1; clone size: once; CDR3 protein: CASSQGKDGYEQYF
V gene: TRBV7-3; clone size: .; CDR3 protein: CASSLNGSRAGRNYGYTF
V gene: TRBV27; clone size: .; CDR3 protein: CASSSHKGLDLRDTQYF
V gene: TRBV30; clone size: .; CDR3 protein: CAWGVSDEQFF
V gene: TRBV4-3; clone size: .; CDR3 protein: CASSEGQTYEQYF
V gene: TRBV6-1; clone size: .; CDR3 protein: CASSDLGPSYEQYF
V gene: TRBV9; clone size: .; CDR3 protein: CASSHGQGSETQYF
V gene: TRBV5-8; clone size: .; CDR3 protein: CAGCQGVQDEQYF
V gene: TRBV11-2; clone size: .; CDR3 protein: CASSLDQEDGSKYEQYF
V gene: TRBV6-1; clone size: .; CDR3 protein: CASSVKYSDYGYTF
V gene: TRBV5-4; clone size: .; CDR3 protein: CASSSRPSGEQYF
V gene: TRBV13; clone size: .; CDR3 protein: CASSPRLAGSLEQFF
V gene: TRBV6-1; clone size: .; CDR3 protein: CASSEGVRFRVGYTF